This TCR beta chain was sequenced during a study of blood T cell repertoires in COVID-19 (dated by TCRdb to the early 2020s). With regard to the full study: Collaborator samples came from the United States, Italy and Spain and covered acute and convalescent phases of COVID-19. The material from the prospective study consisted of cDNA or gDNA derived from T cells, B-cell-depleted T cells, or PBMCs. Subjects who had been exposed to COVID-19, were actively infected with it, or had recovered from it provided the deeply sampled blood TCRbeta repertoires that made up the dataset. A freely available public database, intended as a resource for researchers studying the immune response to SARS-CoV-2, is where the repertoires were released. The samples were drawn from two sources: the first 160 participants of the ongoing ImmuneRACE study, and over 950 subjects contributed by 6 global collaborators. Nearly every sample came with metadata listing a de-identified subject ID, COVID-19 status, age in years and sex. Where HLA class I and class II types were available, the types were taken from metadata supplied by the sample provider, not from assay-based typing.

Whole blood was collected in K2EDTA tubes by collaborating institutions according to the institutions' own protocols. Collaborator samples were shipped for TCRbeta analysis as frozen whole blood, isolated PBMCs, or DNA extracted from either sample type. The CDR3 spans 15 residues, from the cysteine through the phenylalanine. Only CDR3 DNA remains: 45 bases, in frame from the first base. V and J lose 2 bases and 2 bases, and a span of 13 bases separates them. CDR1 MNHEY and CDR2 SVGEGT are derived from the germline V gene. For this clone: This receptor's antigen is unknown. The record has no base qualities; no much larger clone is one base away.

The study at large found these results: How much clinical and demographic metadata was included differed by source and by participant, and the metadata was provided uncurated.

TCRbeta CDR3 regions were amplified from genomic DNA using the immunoSEQ Assay, a bias-controlled multiplex PCR. The original methods were these. Within the assay, amplification of reference gene primers was used to estimate how many nucleated cells each sample contained. To quantify the absolute abundance of each unique TCRbeta CDR3 rearrangement, sequence reads were collapsed and filtered. For each sample, productive Simpson clonality was calculated as the square root of Simpson's diversity index across productive rearrangements. Drawn from immuneACCESS, this table holds only the in-frame rearrangements with V and J called that TCRdb kept. Clones are partly lost; checked studies trace under half to an unresolved V gene and leave the rest unexplained. V and J calls and clone size follow that table, whereas D and trimming were derived from the DNA. The sample table lists around 95,000 clones, more than 75% of them with a count of one. Roughly 13% of the sample is taken by the ten largest.

Sequencing used peripheral blood. Recombination connected TRBV6-2 or TRBV6-3 to TRBJ2-7; TRBD1 is a possible D gene, resting on 6 matching bases. The TCR originated in a human donor in a cohort sampled during active COVID-19. The CDR3 reads CASSYGQPHTYEQYF. The nucleotides are TGTGCCAGCAGTTACGGACAGCCCCATACCTACGAGCAGTACTTC.